This T cell receptor beta chain stems from a study of regulatory T cells in long-lasting Graves disease. Trimming stripped 4 bases from V and 3 bases from J, with 21 bases between. Germline CDR1 reads SNHLY; CDR2 reads FYNNEI. This CDR3 has 17 amino acids. HTBI primers from iRepertoire and Arm-PCR of CDR3 regions yielded the TCR beta libraries. TCRdb fed the multiplex PCR reads into MiXCR, producing one record per CDR3 protein. Of 500,000 to 800,000 distinct CDR3 sequences in the sample, about 30% were seen once. As for time point: persistent/refractory GD, antithyroid drugs over 5 years with positive TRAb. PBMCs provided the RNA from which the TCR library was made. With regard to this clonotype: Its target is unknown.

Study-level findings and limits: A limited number of samples was an acknowledged limitation. Persistent disease was characterized by preferential usage of TRBV28, TRBJ1-2 and TRBJ2-5.

The V and J genes are TRBV2 and TRBJ1-1, with D possibly matching TRBD1 (6 bases). This receptor was obtained from a female donor with Graves disease. Sequenced here: peripheral blood mononuclear cells (PBMCs), sampled when the disease was refractory, from a patient treated with antithyroid drugs. CDR3 coding DNA: TGTGCCAGCAGTGGGCCCGGCAGGGGCAAGGGGTACACTGAAGCTTTCTTT. Protein sequence: CASSGPGRGKGYTEAFF.